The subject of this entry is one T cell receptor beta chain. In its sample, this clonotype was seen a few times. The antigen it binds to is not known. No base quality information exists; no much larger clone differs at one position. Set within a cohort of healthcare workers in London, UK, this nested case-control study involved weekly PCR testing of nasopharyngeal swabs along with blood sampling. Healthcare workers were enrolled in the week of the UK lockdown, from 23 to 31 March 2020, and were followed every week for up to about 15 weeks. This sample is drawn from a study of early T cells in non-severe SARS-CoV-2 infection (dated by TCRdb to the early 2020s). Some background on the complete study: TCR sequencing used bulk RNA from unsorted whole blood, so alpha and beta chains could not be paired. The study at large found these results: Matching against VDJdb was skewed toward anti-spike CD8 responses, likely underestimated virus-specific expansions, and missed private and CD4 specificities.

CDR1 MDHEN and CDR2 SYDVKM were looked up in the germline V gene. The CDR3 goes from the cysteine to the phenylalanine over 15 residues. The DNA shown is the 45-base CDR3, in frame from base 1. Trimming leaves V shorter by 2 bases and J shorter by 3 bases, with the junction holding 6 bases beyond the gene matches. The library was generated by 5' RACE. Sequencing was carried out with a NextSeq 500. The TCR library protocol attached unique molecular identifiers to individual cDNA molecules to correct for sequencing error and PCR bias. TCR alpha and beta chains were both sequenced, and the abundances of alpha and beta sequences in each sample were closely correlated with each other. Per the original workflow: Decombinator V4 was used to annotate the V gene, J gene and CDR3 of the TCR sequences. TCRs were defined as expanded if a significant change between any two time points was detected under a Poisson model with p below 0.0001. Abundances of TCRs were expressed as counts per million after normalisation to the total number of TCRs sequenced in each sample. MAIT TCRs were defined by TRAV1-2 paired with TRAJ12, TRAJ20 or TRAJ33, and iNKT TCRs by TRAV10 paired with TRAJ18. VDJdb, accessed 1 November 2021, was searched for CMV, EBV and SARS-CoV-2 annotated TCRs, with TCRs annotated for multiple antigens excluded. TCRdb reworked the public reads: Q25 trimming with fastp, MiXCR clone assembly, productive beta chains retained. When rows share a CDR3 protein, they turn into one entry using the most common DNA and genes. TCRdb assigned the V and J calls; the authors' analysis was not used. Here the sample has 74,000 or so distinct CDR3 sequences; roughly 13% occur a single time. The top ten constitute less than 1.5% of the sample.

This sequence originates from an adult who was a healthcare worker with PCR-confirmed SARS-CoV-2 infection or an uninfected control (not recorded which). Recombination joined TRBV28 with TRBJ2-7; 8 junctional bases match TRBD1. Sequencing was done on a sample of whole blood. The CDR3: CASSLDSGQGYEQYF. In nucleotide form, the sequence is TGTGCCAGCAGTTTAGACTCCGGACAGGGCTACGAGCAGTACTTC.